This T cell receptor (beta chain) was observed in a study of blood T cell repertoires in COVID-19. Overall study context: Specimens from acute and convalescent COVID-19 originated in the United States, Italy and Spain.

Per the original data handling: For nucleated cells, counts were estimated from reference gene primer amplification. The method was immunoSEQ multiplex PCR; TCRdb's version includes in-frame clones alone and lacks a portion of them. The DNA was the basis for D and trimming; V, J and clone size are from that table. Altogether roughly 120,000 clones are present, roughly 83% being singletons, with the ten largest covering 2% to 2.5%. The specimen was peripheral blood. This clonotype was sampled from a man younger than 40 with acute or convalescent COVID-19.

This chain's CDR3 is CASSGTGGVGSPLHF. The CDR3 DNA reads as TGTGCCAGCAGTGGGACAGGGGGTGTTGGGTCACCCCTCCACTTT. The chain is built from TRBV2 and TRBJ1-6; TRBD1 matches 10 bases. This CDR3 has 15 residues. Germline V CDR1 and CDR2: SNHLY, FYNNEI. The ends lost 4 bases at V and 10 bases at J; junction bases unmatched: 7.